Listed here are 31 T cell receptor beta chains from one sample, sequenced in a study of long-term antiretroviral therapy in people with HIV. Sequencing used immunoSEQ v3.0 at survey level. Sequencing used immunoSEQ multiplex PCR; TCRdb keeps in-frame clones, though not all of them. This sample has roughly 15,000 clones, with around 73% found just once. The sample was unsorted PBMCs, taken 3.2 to 3.4 years after starting antiretroviral therapy. The receptors derive from a woman aged 40 to 49 with HIV.

The chain links TRBV10-3 to TRBJ2-5; D is tentatively TRBD1 or TRBD2 (7 bases each). Trimming cost V 11 bases and J 0 bases, with 25 bases left between them. CDR1 and CDR2 (germline): ENHRY, SYGVKD. This CDR3 is 17 amino acids long. The CDR3: CACQGGPASGDQETQYF. The CDR3, as DNA: TGTGCCTGCCAGGGGGGGCCCGCATCAGGAGACCAAGAGACCCAGTACTTC.

The chain recombines TRBV10-3 with TRBJ1-2; 7 bases match TRBD1. Germline loops: CDR1 ENHRY, CDR2 SYGVKD. With V trimmed by 6 bases and J by 2 bases, 6 bases remained unmatched. The CDR3 length is 14 residues. The CDR3 bases are TGTGCCATCAGCCCCGGACAGGAGAACTATGGCTACACCTTC. Encoded protein: CAISPGQENYGYTF.

A remark on this clone: Germline and junction disagree at one end, which may indicate a read error. The rearrangement joins TRBV7-7 to TRBJ1-1; D uncertain. There are 13 residues in the CDR3. In germline, CDR1 is SSHAT, CDR2 FNYEAQ (reference sequence). The DNA for the CDR3 is TGTGCTAGCAGCTCCGCGTTAAACACTGAAGCTTTCTTT. Translation: CASSSALNTEAFF.

The rearrangement uses TRBV30 and TRBJ1-5; D call uncertain. V lost 0 bases and J lost 8, with 11 bases in between. Germline loops: CDR1 GTSNPN, CDR2 SVGIG (reference sequence). The CDR3 covers 13 residues. The CDR3 loop reads CAWSVGATKPQHF. In DNA form, the CDR3 reads TGTGCCTGGAGTGTAGGCGCGACAAAGCCCCAGCATTTT. Full variable domain (outside the CDR3, taken from reference TRBV30 and TRBJ1-5): SQTIHQWPATLVQPVGSPLSLECTVEGTSNPNLYWYRQAAGRGLQLLFYSVGIGQISSEVPQNLSASRPQDRQFILSSKKLLLSDSGFYLCAWSVGATKPQHFGDGTRLSIL.

The rearrangement uses TRBV6-5 and TRBJ2-1, with D unresolved. Germline assignment: CDR1 MNHEY and CDR2 SVGAGI. CDR3 length: 13 amino acids. Trimming pared 4 bases from V and 0 bases from J, leaving 4 bases between. The CDR3, as DNA: TGTGCCAGCAGTTCTAGCTCCTACAATGAGCAGTTCTTC. The encoded protein is CASSSSSYNEQFF.

This chain links TRBV5-6 with TRBJ1-1; TRBD1 matches at 8 bases. Germline V CDR1 and CDR2: SGHDT, YYEEEE. CDR3 length: 16 residues. V shed 0 bases, J shed 5 bases, and the junction held 9 bases outside the gene matches. CDR3 in DNA: TGTGCCAGCAGCTTGGGGCAGGGGGCGATCGGGACTGAAGCTTTCTTT. It is translated as CASSLGQGAIGTEAFF.

CDR3 in amino acids: CASSLAGQPYEQYF. Here the CDR3 DNA reads TGCGCCAGCAGCTTGGCCGGTCAGCCTTACGAGCAGTACTTC. V and J are TRBV5-1 and TRBJ2-7, with D unclear. Germline V gene sequence: CDR1 SGHRS, CDR2 YFSETQ. The CDR3 sequence is 14 residues long. V was trimmed by 0 bases and J by 4 bases, leaving 11 bases between them.

V gene TRBV10-3 combines with J gene TRBJ1-1, with 8 bases matching TRBD1. This CDR3 region has 14 residues. The junction had 4 bases not matched to a gene; V was cut back by 5 bases and J by 2 bases. The germline V gene encodes CDR1 ENHRY and CDR2 SYGVKD. The CDR3 coding sequence is TGTGCCATCAGTTATCAGGGGGCTAACACTGAAGCTTTCTTT. It encodes CAISYQGANTEAFF.

This clone was observed a few times. V gene TRBV9 combines with J gene TRBJ1-6; 9 nucleotides align to TRBD1. This CDR3 contains 14 residues. V was pared by 5 bases and J by 9 bases, with 6 bases of the junction left unmatched. CDR1 and CDR2 (germline): SGDLS, YYNGEE. The CDR3 region has the DNA TGTGCCAGCAGTCCCACAGGGGGCTCTTCACCCCTCCACTTT. This encodes CASSPTGGSSPLHF. The entire variable domain, with the rest obtained from reference TRBV9 and TRBJ1-6, is as follows: DSGVTQTPKHLITATGQRVTLRCSPRSGDLSVYWYQQSLDQGLQFLIQYYNGEERAKGNILERFSAQQFPDLHSELNLSSLELGDSALYFCASSPTGGSSPLHFGNGTRLTVT.

The gene calls are TRBV18 and TRBJ2-7; 9 positions match TRBD1. The J segment lost 5 bases and the V segment lost 0 bases, leaving 8 bases of the junction unmatched. The CDR3 is made up of 16 amino acids. CDR1 is KGHSH, CDR2 LQKENI, per germline. CDR3 sequence: CASSPPKGQGSNEQYF. The CDR3 nucleotides are TGTGCCAGCTCACCACCGAAAGGACAGGGGTCAAACGAGCAGTACTTC.

The J gene is TRBJ2-1, the V gene TRBV13, with 8 nucleotides matching TRBD2. Germline assignment: CDR1 PRHDT and CDR2 FYEKMQ (reference sequence). The CDR3 loop spans 16 amino acids. V was clipped by 4 bases and J by 2 bases; unmatched bases: 7. The DNA of the CDR3 is TGTGCCAGCAGCTCTCGGCGGGGGGACACCTACAATGAGCAGTTCTTC. Amino acid sequence: CASSSRRGDTYNEQFF. Looking up the rest from reference TRBV13 and TRBJ2-1 gives the full variable domain: AAGVIQSPRHLIKEKRETATLKCYPIPRHDTVYWYQQGPGQDPQFLISFYEKMQSDKGSIPDRFSAQQFSDYHSELNMSSLELGDSALYFCASSSRRGDTYNEQFFGPGTRLTVL.

V usage is TRBV7-2 and J usage is TRBJ2-7; no clear D gene. V dropped 0 bases and J dropped 5 bases, with 11 bases sitting between them. The CDR3 runs 14 residues. Germline CDR1 SGHTA, CDR2 FQGNSA. In nucleotides, the CDR3 is TGTGCCAGCAGCTTAGCGGGGATAGGCCACGAGCAGTACTTC. This encodes CASSLAGIGHEQYF.

This clone was seen only a few times. V and J are TRBV10-3 and TRBJ1-1; 9 nucleotides match TRBD1. The CDR3 length is 17 residues. Germline CDR1 reads ENHRY; CDR2 reads SYGVKD. V lost 3 bases, J lost 0 bases, and 8 bases stayed unmatched. Written as DNA, the CDR3 is TGTGCCATCAGTGAACACACAGGGGGCAGAATGAACACTGAAGCTTTCTTT. This encodes CAISEHTGGRMNTEAFF.

The V call is TRBV7-9, the J call TRBJ1-1, with D hard to call. The CDR3 consists of 13 residues. V lost 1 base, J lost 0 bases, and 3 bases lay in between. Germline CDR1 reads SEHNR; CDR2 reads FQNEAQ (reference sequence). DNA for the CDR3: TGTGCCAGCAGCTTAGAAATGAACACTGAAGCTTTCTTT. Residues: CASSLEMNTEAFF.

The count of this clone is one. The genes are TRBV18 and TRBJ2-5, with 9 bases aligning to TRBD1. Per germline, CDR1 KGHSH and CDR2 LQKENI. CDR3 length equals 15 residues. With V trimmed by 5 bases and J by 0 bases, 4 bases remained unmatched. In DNA form, the CDR3 reads TGTGCCAGCTCAACCGGGACAGGGTACCAAGAGACCCAGTACTTC. Translating gives CASSTGTGYQETQYF.

The rearrangement uses TRBV5-1 and TRBJ2-7, with D perhaps assigned TRBD1 or TRBD2 (6 bases each). The V gene's germline CDR1 is SGHRS and CDR2 YFSETQ. The CDR3 contains 15 residues. V gave up 0 bases and J gave up 0 bases, with 10 bases separating them. The CDR3 loop reads CASSLVGGPSYEQYF. The CDR3 DNA follows: TGCGCCAGCAGCTTGGTCGGGGGCCCCTCCTACGAGCAGTACTTC.

This chain uses TRBV6-1 with TRBJ2-7; TRBD1 aligns across 7 bases. This CDR3 is built from 13 residues. J was trimmed by 4 bases and V by 5 bases; bases with no gene match: 5. Germline V gene lookup returns CDR1 MNHNS and CDR2 SASEGT. In nucleotides, the CDR3 is TGTGCCAGCAGTCGAGGGACAGAGTACGAGCAGTACTTC. It encodes CASSRGTEYEQYF.

This rearrangement joins TRBV7-9 to TRBJ1-5; TRBD1 might be the D (5 bases). Trimming stripped 2 bases from V and 10 bases from J, with 15 bases between. Germline CDR1 reads SEHNR; CDR2 reads FQNEAQ (reference sequence). The CDR3 runs to 14 residues. CDR3 region: CASSLSGTFVPQHF. CDR3 in DNA: TGTGCCAGCAGCTTATCCGGGACCTTCGTACCCCAGCATTTT.

This chain joins TRBV30 and TRBJ1-1; D ambiguous. V was shortened by 4 bases and J by 1 base, with 13 bases between the two germline ends. The CDR3 consists of 14 residues. Germline assignment: CDR1 GTSNPN and CDR2 SVGIG (reference sequence). CDR3 sequence: CAWTEGLPNTEAFF. CDR3 in DNA: TGTGCCTGGACGGAGGGTCTTCCGAACACTGAAGCTTTCTTT.

The chain recombines TRBV27 with TRBJ2-1; 9 bases align to TRBD2. Germline V CDR1 and CDR2: MNHEY, SMNVEV (reference sequence). This CDR3 has 15 residues. V was clipped by 7 bases and J by 4 bases; unmatched bases: 8. CDR3 sequence (DNA): TGTGCCAGCACCTCAGCGGGGGGATGGTACAATGAGCAGTTCTTC. Translation: CASTSAGGWYNEQFF.

The V gene is TRBV2, the J gene TRBJ1-5; 8 nucleotides line up with TRBD1. In germline, CDR1 is SNHLY, CDR2 FYNNEI. The CDR3 runs 15 residues. Trimming took 6 bases from V and 4 from J; bases not matched to a gene: 8. The DNA of the CDR3 is TGTGCCAGCAGAGAACAGGGGGTTGGGAATCAGCCCCAGCATTTT. This translates into CASREQGVGNQPQHF. The full variable domain, in which reference TRBV2 and TRBJ1-5 provide the parts outside the CDR3, is EPEVTQTPSHQVTQMGQEVILRCVPISNHLYFYWYRQILGQKVEFLVSFYNNEISEKSEIFDDQFSVERPDGSNFTLKIRSTKLEDSAMYFCASREQGVGNQPQHFGDGTRLSIL.

This sequence joins TRBV5-1 and TRBJ2-5; 9 nucleotides align to TRBD2. CDR3 size: 16 residues. Germline CDR1 SGHRS, CDR2 YFSETQ. V was clipped by 5 bases and J by 1 base; unmatched bases: 9. CDR3 DNA sequence: TGCGCCAGCAGGACCGCGGCTAGCGGGGCCCAAGAGACCCAGTACTTC. Encoded protein: CASRTAASGAQETQYF. Drawing the rest from reference TRBV5-1 and TRBJ2-5, the complete variable domain is KAGVTQTPRYLIKTRGQQVTLSCSPISGHRSVSWYQQTPGQGLQFLFEYFSETQRNKGNFPGRFSGRQFSNSRSEMNVSTLELGDSALYLCASRTAASGAQETQYFGPGTRLLVL.

This chain uses TRBV7-9 with TRBJ2-2; no clear D. This CDR3 has 14 amino acids. V shed 0 bases and J shed 5 bases, with 7 bases lying between them. Germline V gene sequence: CDR1 SEHNR, CDR2 FQNEAQ (reference sequence). The CDR3 DNA reads TGTGCCAGCAGCTTAGCAATACAAACCGGGGAGCTGTTTTTT. Translated: CASSLAIQTGELFF.

CDR3 residues: CATSRDLGGFYEQYF. DNA of the CDR3: TGTGCCACCAGCAGAGATCTGGGGGGGTTCTACGAGCAGTACTTC. The chain carries TRBV15 and TRBJ2-7; 7 nucleotides align to TRBD2. Looked up from germline, CDR1 is LNHNV and CDR2 is YYDKDF (reference sequence). Trimming at V came to 0 bases and at J to 3 bases, leaving 5 bases not matched to a gene. The CDR3 length is 15 residues.

The rearrangement links TRBV6-5 to TRBJ2-7, with a weak D call TRBD1 (5 bases). The CDR3 has 13 amino acids. V was cut by 8 bases and J by 5 bases, with 16 bases left in between. From germline, CDR1 is MNHEY and CDR2 SVGAGI. For the CDR3, the DNA is TGTGCCAGCGGCAGGGCTATAGCCCACGAGCAGTACTTC. Its protein product is CASGRAIAHEQYF.

The chain combines TRBV5-1 with TRBJ2-7; the D gene is possibly TRBD2 (6 bases). Deletions cut 4 bases from V and 7 bases from J, with 15 bases between. This CDR3 region has 13 residues. The germline V gene has CDR1 SGHRS and CDR2 YFSETQ. In DNA form, the CDR3 reads TGCGCCAGCAGCGCGGAGGGTTCGGGGGAGCAGTACTTC. Translating gives CASSAEGSGEQYF.

V gene TRBV6-6 combines with J gene TRBJ2-7; D perhaps matches TRBD1 (5 bases). This CDR3 has 12 residues. Between the trimmed V and J ends, which lost 7 bases and 5 bases, there was a span of 12 bases. Germline V gene sequence: CDR1 MNHNY, CDR2 SVGAGI (reference sequence). CDR3 in amino acids: CASIGAGNEQYF. The CDR3 DNA reads TGTGCCAGCATAGGGGCAGGGAACGAGCAGTACTTC.

The chain links TRBV5-4 to TRBJ1-4, with TRBD1 as a possible D gene (6 bases). Germline V gene data show CDR1 as SGHNT and CDR2 as YYREEE (reference sequence). The V and J ends lost 0 bases and 10 bases respectively, with 13 bases between them. This CDR3 comprises 14 residues. DNA for the CDR3: TGTGCCAGCAGCTTGGAGCAGGGGAGGGGAAAACTGTTTTTT. It translates to CASSLEQGRGKLFF.

This chain uses TRBV30 with TRBJ1-5, with D possibly TRBD1 on 5 matching bases. The CDR3 sequence is 13 residues long. Germline V lookup: CDR1 GTSNPN, CDR2 SVGIG (reference sequence). V lost 0 bases to trimming and J lost 5 bases, with 8 bases between them. DNA for the CDR3: TGTGCCTGGAGTGTCGGGGGGGATCAGCCCCAGCATTTT. As protein: CAWSVGGDQPQHF.

This clone was seen a handful of times. V gene TRBV18 combines with J gene TRBJ1-2; D remains unclear. Germline CDR1 reads KGHSH; CDR2 reads LQKENI. This CDR3 comprises 14 residues. V dropped 0 bases and J dropped 4 bases, with 9 bases sitting between them. The CDR3 here is CASSPPQAGYGYTF. In DNA form, the CDR3 reads TGTGCCAGCTCACCACCGCAAGCCGGCTATGGCTACACCTTC.

The gene calls are TRBV5-1 and TRBJ2-1; 8 bases are a match to TRBD2. Germline V gene sequence: CDR1 SGHRS, CDR2 YFSETQ. CDR3 length equals 16 residues. V lost 2 bases and J lost 2; bases outside the gene matches: 6. CDR3 sequence reads: CASSFGVAGTYNEQFF. CDR3 coding DNA: TGCGCCAGCAGCTTCGGGGTAGCGGGGACCTACAATGAGCAGTTCTTC.